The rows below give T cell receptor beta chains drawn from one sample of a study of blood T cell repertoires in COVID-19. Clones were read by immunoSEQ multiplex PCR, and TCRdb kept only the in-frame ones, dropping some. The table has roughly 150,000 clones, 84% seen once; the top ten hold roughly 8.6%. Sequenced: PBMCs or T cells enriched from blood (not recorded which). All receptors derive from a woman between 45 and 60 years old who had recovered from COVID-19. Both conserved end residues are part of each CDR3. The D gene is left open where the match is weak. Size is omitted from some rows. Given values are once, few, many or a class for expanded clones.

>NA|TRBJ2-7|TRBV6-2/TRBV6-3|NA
CASSSILTYEQYF
TGTGCCAGCAGTTCTATATTAACCTACGAGCAGTACTTC
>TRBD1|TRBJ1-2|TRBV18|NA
CASSPDRVGGYTF
TGTGCCAGCTCCCCTGACAGGGTAGGCGGCTACACCTTC
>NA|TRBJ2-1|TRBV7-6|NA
CASSLNMWDNNEQFF
TGTGCCAGCAGCTTAAACATGTGGGACAACAATGAGCAGTTCTTC
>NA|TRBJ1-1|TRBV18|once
CASSPDYGTRAEAFF
TGTGCCAGCTCACCCGATTACGGGACTCGCGCCGAAGCTTTCTTT
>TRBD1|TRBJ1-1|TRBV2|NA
CASSSGQTANTEAFF
TGTGCCAGCAGCTCGGGACAGACCGCGAACACTGAAGCTTTCTTT
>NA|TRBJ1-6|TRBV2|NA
CASSDRGYSPLHF
TGTGCCAGCAGTGACCGCGGGTATTCACCCCTCCACTTT
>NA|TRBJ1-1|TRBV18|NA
CASSPTEHTEAFF
TGTGCCAGCTCACCGACAGAGCACACTGAAGCTTTCTTT
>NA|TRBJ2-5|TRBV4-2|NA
CASSQGGFVAQYF
TGTGCCAGCAGCCAAGGAGGGTTTGTTGCCCAGTACTTC
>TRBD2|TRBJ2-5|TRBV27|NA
CASRPHGGARQETQYF
TGTGCCAGCAGGCCCCACGGGGGGGCGAGGCAAGAGACCCAGTACTTC
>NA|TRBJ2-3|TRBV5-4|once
CASSLLSPSTDTQYF
TGTGCCAGCAGCTTACTGTCACCTAGCACAGATACGCAGTATTTT
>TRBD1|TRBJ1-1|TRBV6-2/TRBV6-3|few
CASSFETGGPDTEAFF
TGTGCCAGCAGTTTTGAGACAGGGGGTCCGGACACTGAAGCTTTCTTT
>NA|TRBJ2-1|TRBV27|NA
CATGDFGNEQFF
NA
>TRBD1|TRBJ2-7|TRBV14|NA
CASSQQSGQGSYEQYF
TGTGCCAGCAGCCAACAAAGCGGACAGGGCTCCTACGAGCAGTACTTC
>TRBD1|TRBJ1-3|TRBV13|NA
CASSSGTGRGNTIYF
TGTGCCAGCAGCTCCGGGACAGGGAGGGGGAACACCATATATTTT
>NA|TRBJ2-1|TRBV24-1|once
CATSDPGQGGKNEQFF
TGTGCCACCAGTGACCCTGGACAGGGAGGGAAGAATGAGCAGTTCTTC
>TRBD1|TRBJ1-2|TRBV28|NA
CASSPGTGFLYTF
TGTGCCAGCAGCCCCGGGACAGGTTTTCTCTACACCTTC
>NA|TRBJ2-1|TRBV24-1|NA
CATSLGTGPANEQFF
TGTGCCACCAGCCTGGGAACAGGACCAGCCAATGAGCAGTTCTTC
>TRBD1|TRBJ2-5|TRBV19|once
CASSAGTGARETQYF
TGTGCCAGTAGCGCCGGGACAGGGGCCCGGGAGACCCAGTACTTC
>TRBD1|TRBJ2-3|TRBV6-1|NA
CASSDLGGPSTDTQYF
TGTGCCAGCAGTGACCTAGGGGGCCCGAGCACAGATACGCAGTATTTT
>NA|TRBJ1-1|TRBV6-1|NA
CASSERHYGTEAFF
TGTGCCAGCAGTGAACGGCACTACGGGACTGAAGCTTTCTTT
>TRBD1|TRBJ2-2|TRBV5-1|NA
CASSRQGQSGGELFF
TGCGCCAGCAGCCGACAGGGGCAGAGTGGCGGGGAGCTGTTTTTT
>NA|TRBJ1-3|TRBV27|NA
CASSSRHLGNTIYF
TGTGCCAGCAGCTCCCGACACCTTGGAAACACCATATATTTT
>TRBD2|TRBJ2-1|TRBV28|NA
CASSSSGRTSGRINEQFF
TGTGCCAGCAGCTCTTCCGGCCGGACTAGCGGGAGAATCAATGAGCAGTTCTTC
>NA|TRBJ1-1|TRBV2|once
CASIELNTEAFF
TGTGCCAGCATAGAATTGAACACTGAAGCTTTCTTT
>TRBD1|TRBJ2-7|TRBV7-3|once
CASSLGGTGNYEQYF
TGTGCCAGCAGCTTAGGTGGGACAGGAAACTACGAGCAGTACTTC
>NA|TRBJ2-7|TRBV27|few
CASRWTVSPPYEQYF
TGTGCCAGCAGATGGACAGTATCCCCTCCATACGAGCAGTACTTC
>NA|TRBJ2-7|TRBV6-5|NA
CASSIRASGYEQYF
TGTGCCAGCAGTATTAGGGCCTCGGGGTACGAGCAGTACTTC
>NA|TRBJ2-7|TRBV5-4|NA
CASSSGTWEQYF
TGTGCCAGCAGCTCCGGGACTTGGGAGCAGTACTTC
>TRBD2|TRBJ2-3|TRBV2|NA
CASNKRGETDTQYF
TGTGCCAGCAACAAGCGGGGGGAAACAGATACGCAGTATTTT
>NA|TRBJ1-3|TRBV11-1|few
CASSPERLSGNTIYF
TGTGCCAGCAGCCCCGAGAGATTGTCTGGAAACACCATATATTTT